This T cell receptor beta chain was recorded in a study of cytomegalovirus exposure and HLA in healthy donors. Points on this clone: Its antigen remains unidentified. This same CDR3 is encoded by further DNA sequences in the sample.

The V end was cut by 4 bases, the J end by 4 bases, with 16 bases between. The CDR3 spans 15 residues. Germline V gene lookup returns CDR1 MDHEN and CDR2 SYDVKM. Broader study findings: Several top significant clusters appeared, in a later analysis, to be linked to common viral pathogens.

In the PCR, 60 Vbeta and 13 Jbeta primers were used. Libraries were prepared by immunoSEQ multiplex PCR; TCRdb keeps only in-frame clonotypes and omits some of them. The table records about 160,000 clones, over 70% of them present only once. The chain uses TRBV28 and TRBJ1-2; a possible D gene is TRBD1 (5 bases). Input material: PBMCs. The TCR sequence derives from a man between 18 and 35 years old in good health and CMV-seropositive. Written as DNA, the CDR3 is TGTGCCAGCAGTTCCCCCGGACAAACCCGCTATGGCTACACCTTC. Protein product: CASSSPGQTRYGYTF.